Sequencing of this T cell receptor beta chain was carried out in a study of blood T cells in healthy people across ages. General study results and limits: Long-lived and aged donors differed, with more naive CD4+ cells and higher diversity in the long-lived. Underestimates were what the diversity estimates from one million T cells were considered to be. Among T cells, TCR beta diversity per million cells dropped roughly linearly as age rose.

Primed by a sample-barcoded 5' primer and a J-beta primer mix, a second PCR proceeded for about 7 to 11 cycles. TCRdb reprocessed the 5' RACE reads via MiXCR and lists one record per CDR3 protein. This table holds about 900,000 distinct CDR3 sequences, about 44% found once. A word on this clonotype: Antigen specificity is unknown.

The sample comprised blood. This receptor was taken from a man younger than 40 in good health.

This chain's CDR3 is CASSQDRHYRDEQFF. Written as DNA, the CDR3 is TGCGCCAGCAGCCAAGATAGGCACTATCGCGATGAGCAGTTCTTC. J is TRBJ2-1 and V is TRBV4-3; D is uncertain. The germline gives CDR1 LGHNA, CDR2 YSLEER. The CDR3 is 15 residues long. V lost 0 bases and J lost 8, with 14 bases in between.